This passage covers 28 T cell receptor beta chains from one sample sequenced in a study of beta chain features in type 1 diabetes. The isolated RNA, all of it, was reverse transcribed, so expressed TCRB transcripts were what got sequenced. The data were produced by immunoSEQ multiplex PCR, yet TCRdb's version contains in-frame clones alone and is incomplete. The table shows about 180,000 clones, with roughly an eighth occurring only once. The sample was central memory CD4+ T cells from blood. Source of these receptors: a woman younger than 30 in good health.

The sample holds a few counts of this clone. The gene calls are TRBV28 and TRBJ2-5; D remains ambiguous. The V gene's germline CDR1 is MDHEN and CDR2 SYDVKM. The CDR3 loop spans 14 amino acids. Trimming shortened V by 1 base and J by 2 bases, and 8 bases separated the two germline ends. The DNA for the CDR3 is TGTGCCAGCAGTTTATATCTCAGACAAGAGACCCAGTACTTC. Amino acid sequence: CASSLYLRQETQYF.

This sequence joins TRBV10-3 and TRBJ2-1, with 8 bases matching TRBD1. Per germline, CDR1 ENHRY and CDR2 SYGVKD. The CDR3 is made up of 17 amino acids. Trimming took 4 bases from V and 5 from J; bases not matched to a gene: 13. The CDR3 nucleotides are TGTGCCATCAGTGGCCCCACGGGACAGGAGAACGACAATGAGCAGTTCTTC. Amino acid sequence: CAISGPTGQENDNEQFF.

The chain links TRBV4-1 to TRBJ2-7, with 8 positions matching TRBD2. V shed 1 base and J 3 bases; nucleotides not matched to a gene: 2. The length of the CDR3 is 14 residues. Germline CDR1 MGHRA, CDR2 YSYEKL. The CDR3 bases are TGCGCCAGCAGCCAAGGGCTAGCGGGCTACGAGCAGTACTTC. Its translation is CASSQGLAGYEQYF.

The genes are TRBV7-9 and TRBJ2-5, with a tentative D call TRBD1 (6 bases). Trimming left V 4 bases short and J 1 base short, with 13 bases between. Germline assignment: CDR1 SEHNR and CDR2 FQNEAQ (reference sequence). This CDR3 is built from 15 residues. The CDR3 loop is CASSSGDTGQETQYF. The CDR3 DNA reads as TGTGCCAGCAGCTCAGGGGATACCGGCCAAGAGACCCAGTACTTC.

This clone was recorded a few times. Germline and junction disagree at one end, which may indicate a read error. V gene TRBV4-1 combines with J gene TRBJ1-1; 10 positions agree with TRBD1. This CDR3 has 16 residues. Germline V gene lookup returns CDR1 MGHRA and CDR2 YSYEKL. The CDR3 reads CASSQGTGAVNTEAFF. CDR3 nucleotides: TGTGCCAGCAGCCAAGGGACAGGGGCAGTGAACACTGAAGCTTTCTTT.

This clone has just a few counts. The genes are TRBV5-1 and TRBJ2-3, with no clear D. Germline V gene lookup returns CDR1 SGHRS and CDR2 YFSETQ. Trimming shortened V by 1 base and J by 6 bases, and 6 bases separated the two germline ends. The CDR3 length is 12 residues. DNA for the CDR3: TGCGCCAGCAGCTTGTCTGTGGATACGCAGTATTTT. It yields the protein CASSLSVDTQYF.

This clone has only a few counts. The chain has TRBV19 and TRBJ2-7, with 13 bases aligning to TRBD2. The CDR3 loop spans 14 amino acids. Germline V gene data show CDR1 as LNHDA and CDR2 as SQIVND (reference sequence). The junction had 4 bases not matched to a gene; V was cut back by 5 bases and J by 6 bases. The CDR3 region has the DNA TGTGCCAGTAGTCCGGGACTAGCGGGAATCGAGCAGTACTTC. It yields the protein CASSPGLAGIEQYF.

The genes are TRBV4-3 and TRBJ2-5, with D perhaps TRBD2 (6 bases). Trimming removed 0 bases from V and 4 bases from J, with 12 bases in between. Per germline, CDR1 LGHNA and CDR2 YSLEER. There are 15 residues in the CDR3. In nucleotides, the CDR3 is TGCGCCAGCAGCCAAGATTTCGGGAGACCAGAGACCCAGTACTTC. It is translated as CASSQDFGRPETQYF.

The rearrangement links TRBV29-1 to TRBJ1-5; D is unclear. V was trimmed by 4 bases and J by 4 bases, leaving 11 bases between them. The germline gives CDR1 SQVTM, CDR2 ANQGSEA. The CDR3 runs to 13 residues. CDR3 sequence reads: CSVGAAINQPQHF. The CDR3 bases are TGCAGCGTTGGGGCAGCTATTAATCAGCCCCAGCATTTT. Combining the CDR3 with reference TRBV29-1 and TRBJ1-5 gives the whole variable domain SAVISQKPSRDICQRGTSLTIQCQVDSQVTMMFWYRQQPGQSLTLIATANQGSEATYESGFVIDKFPISRPNLTFSTLTVSNMSPEDSSIYLCSVGAAINQPQHFGDGTRLSIL.

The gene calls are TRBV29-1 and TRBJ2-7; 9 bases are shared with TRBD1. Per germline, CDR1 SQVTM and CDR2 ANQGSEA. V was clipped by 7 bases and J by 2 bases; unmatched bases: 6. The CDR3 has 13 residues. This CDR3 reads CSAAGQGAYEQYF. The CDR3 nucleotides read TGCAGCGCGGCGGGACAGGGTGCCTACGAGCAGTACTTC.

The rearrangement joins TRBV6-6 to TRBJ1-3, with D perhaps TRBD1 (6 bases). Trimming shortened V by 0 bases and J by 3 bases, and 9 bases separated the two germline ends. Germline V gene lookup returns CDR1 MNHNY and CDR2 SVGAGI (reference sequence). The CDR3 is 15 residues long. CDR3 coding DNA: TGTGCCAGCAGTTACTCGGGGGACATTGGAAACACCATATATTTT. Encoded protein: CASSYSGDIGNTIYF.

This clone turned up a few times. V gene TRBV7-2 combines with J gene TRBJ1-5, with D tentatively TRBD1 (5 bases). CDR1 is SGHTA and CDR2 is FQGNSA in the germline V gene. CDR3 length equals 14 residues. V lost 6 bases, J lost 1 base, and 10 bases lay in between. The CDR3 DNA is TGTGCCAGCAGTGGAGGGGCCAGCAATCAGCCCCAGCATTTT. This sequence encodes CASSGGASNQPQHF.

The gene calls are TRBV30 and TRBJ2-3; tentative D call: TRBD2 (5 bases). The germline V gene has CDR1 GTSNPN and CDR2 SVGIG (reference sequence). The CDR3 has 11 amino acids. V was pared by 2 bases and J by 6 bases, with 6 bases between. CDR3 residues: CAWSRRDTQYF. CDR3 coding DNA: TGTGCCTGGAGTCGGAGGGATACGCAGTATTTT.

Here the CDR3 DNA reads TGTGCCAGCAGCGTCACCGGGACTAGCGGGTTATACGAGCAGTACTTC. Translation: CASSVTGTSGLYEQYF. The chain carries TRBV9 and TRBJ2-7, with TRBD2 matching over 12 bases. This CDR3 is 16 amino acids long. The trim removed 2 bases at V and 4 bases at J, leaving 7 bases unmatched. CDR1 SGDLS and CDR2 YYNGEE come from the germline V gene. The variable domain in full, completed from reference TRBV9 and TRBJ2-7, reads DSGVTQTPKHLITATGQRVTLRCSPRSGDLSVYWYQQSLDQGLQFLIQYYNGEERAKGNILERFSAQQFPDLHSELNLSSLELGDSALYFCASSVTGTSGLYEQYFGPGTRLTVT.

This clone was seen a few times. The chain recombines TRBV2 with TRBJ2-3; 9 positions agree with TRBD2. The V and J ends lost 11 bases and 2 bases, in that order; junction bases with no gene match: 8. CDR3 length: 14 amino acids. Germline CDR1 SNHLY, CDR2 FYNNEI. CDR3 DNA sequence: TGTGCCTGCTCACTAGCGGGTTTCACAGATACGCAGTATTTT. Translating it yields CACSLAGFTDTQYF.

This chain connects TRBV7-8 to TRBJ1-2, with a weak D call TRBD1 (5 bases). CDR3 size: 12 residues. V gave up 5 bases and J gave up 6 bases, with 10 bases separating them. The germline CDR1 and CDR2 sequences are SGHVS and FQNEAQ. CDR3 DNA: TGTGCCAGCAGCCCCTGGGGGGATGGCTACACCTTC. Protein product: CASSPWGDGYTF. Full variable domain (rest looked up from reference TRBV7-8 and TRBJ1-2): GAGVSQSPRYKVAKRGQDVALRCDPISGHVSLFWYQQALGQGPEFLTYFQNEAQLDKSGLPSDRFFAERPEGSVSTLKIQRTQQEDSAVYLCASSPWGDGYTFGSGTRLTVV.

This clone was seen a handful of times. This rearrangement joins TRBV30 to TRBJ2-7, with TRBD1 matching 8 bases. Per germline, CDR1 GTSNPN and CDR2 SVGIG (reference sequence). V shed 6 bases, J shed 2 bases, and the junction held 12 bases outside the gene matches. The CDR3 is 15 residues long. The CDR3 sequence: CACLLTGASPYEQYF. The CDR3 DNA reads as TGTGCCTGCCTCCTGACAGGGGCCTCCCCCTACGAGCAGTACTTC.

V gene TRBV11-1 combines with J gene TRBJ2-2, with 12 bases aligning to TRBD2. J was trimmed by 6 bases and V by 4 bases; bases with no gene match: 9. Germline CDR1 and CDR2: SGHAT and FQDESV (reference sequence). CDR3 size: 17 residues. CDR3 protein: CASSSSTSGSGAGELFF. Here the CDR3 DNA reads TGTGCCAGCAGCTCTTCGACTAGCGGGAGCGGGGCCGGGGAGCTGTTTTTT.

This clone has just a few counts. The DNA for the CDR3 is TGTGCCAGCACCAGGATGGGACAAAACACCGGGGAGCTGTTTTTT. Translated: CASTRMGQNTGELFF. This rearrangement joins TRBV7-8 to TRBJ2-2; D is possibly TRBD1 (6 bases). V dropped 7 bases and J dropped 2 bases, with 14 bases sitting between them. The CDR3 sequence is 15 residues long. Germline V gives CDR1 SGHVS, CDR2 FQNEAQ.

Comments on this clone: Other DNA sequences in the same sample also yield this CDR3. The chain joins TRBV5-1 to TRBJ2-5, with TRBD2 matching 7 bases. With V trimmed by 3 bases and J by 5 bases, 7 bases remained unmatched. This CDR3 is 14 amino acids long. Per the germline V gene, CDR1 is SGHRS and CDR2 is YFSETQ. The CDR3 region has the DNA TGCGCCAGCAGCTCTCCGACCGGGGGGGAGACCCAGTACTTC. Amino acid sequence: CASSSPTGGETQYF.

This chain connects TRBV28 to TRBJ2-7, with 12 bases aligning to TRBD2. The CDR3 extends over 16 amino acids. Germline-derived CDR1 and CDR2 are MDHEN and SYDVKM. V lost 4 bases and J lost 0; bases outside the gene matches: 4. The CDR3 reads CASSSPTSGSSYEQYF. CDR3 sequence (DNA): TGTGCCAGCAGTTCCCCGACTAGCGGGAGCTCCTACGAGCAGTACTTC.

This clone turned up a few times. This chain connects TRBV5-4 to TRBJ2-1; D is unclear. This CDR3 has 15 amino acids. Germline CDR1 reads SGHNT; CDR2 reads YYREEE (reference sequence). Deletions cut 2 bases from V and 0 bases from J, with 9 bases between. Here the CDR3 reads CASSFRAGSYNEQFF. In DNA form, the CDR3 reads TGTGCCAGCAGCTTCCGCGCTGGCTCCTACAATGAGCAGTTCTTC.

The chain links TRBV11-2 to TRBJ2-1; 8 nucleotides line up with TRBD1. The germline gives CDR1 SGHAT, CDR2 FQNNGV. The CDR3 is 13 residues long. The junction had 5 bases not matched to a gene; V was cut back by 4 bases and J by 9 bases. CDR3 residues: CASSYQGAGEQFF. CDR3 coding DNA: TGTGCCAGCAGCTACCAGGGGGCGGGTGAGCAGTTCTTC.

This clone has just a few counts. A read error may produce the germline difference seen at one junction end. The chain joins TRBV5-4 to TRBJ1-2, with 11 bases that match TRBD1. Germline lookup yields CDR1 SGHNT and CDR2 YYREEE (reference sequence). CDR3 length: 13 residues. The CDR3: CASRLDRGLGYTF. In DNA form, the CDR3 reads TGTGCCAGCAGGTTGGACAGGGGGCTTGGCTACACCTTC.

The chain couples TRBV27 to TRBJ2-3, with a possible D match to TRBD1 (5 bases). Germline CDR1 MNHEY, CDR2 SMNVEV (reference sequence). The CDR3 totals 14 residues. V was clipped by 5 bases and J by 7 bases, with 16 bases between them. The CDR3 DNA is TGTGCCAGCAGTCTCCGATGGGGCCCCTATACGCAGTATTTT. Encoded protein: CASSLRWGPYTQYF.

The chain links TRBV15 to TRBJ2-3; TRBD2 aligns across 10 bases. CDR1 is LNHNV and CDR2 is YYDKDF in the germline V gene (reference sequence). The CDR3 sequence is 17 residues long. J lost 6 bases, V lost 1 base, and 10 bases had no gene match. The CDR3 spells CATSRVLTSGTLDTQYF. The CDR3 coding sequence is TGTGCCACCAGCAGAGTTTTAACTAGCGGGACTCTGGATACGCAGTATTTT. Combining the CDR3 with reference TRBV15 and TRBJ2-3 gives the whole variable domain DAMVIQNPRYQVTQFGKPVTLSCSQTLNHNVMYWYQQKSSQAPKLLFHYYDKDFNNEADTPDNFQSRRPNTSFCFLDIRSPGLGDTAMYLCATSRVLTSGTLDTQYFGPGTRLTVL.

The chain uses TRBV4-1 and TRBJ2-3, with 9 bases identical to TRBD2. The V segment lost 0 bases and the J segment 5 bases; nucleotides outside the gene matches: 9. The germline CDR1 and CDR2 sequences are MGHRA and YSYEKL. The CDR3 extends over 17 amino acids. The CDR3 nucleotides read TGCGCCAGCAGCCAAGATACGAATAGCGGGAGTGGAGATACGCAGTATTTT. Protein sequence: CASSQDTNSGSGDTQYF.

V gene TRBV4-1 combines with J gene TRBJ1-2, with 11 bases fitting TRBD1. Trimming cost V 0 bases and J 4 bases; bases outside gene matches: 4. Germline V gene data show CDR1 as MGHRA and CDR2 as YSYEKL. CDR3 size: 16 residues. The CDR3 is CASSQEGTGGSYGYTF. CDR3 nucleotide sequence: TGCGCCAGCAGCCAAGAAGGGACAGGGGGTAGCTATGGCTACACCTTC.